The source of this T cell receptor (beta chain) is a study of cytomegalovirus exposure and HLA in healthy donors. This clone has only a few counts. Its target is not known. Study findings and constraints: What a later analysis showed was that several of the most significant clusters appeared linked to common viral pathogens.

PCR used 60 Vbeta primers and 13 Jbeta primers. TCRdb's copy holds only in-frame clones and misses some; the assay was immunoSEQ multiplex PCR. The table shows about 120,000 clones, with under 90% occurring only once. Germline assignment: CDR1 MNHEY and CDR2 SVGAGI. The V end lost 4 bases, the J end lost 4 bases, and 8 bases lay between the germline ends. The CDR3 has 13 residues. This sequence was found in a woman aged 40-49 years in good health and CMV-seropositive. The specimen was PBMCs. The chain is built from TRBV6-5 and TRBJ2-4, with unresolved D. Written as DNA, the CDR3 is TGTGCCAGCAGTTCTGCGGCTAAAAACATTCAGTACTTC. This gives the protein CASSSAAKNIQYF.